This T cell receptor beta chain was profiled in a study of cytomegalovirus exposure and HLA in healthy donors. General study points: One cluster of highly shared sequence variants probably arose as a sequencing artifact. Reportedly, a later analysis found an Asian-associated ancestry cluster had fewer N-insertions than the approximately 700-donor mean. Researchers catalogued approximately 170 TCR beta chains as cytomegalovirus-associated. Per published reports, the classifier diagnosed cytomegalovirus status with high specificity and sensitivity.

In this sample, this clone turned up a few times. Antigen: not known. In germline, CDR1 is SGHTS, CDR2 YDEGEE. Trimming removed 3 bases from V and 4 bases from J, with 13 bases in between. The CDR3 sequence is 14 residues long. Primers for the PCR totalled 60 Vbeta and 13 Jbeta. Sequenced by immunoSEQ multiplex PCR; TCRdb stores in-frame clones only, minus some. The sample shows 150,000 to 200,000 clones, over 65% of them seen only once. The gene calls are TRBV5-8 and TRBJ1-1, with TRBD1 as a possible D gene (6 bases). This receptor was obtained from a woman aged 40 to 50 in good health and CMV-seropositive. Material for sequencing was PBMCs. The CDR3 loop is CASSWRSRGTEAFF. The CDR3 bases are TGTGCCAGCAGCTGGAGGAGCAGGGGCACTGAAGCTTTCTTT.